Detailed here is one TCR beta chain. These data come from a study of blood T cell repertoires in COVID-19. The V and J ends lost 6 bases and 9 bases, in that order; junction bases with no gene match: 15. The CDR3 is made up of 16 amino acids. CDR1 LNHNV and CDR2 YYDKDF come from the germline V gene (reference sequence). The table came from immunoSEQ multiplex PCR; TCRdb's copy has only in-frame clones and leaves some out. This table has some 49,000 clones, roughly four fifths appearing once. The sample was peripheral blood. The genes are TRBV15 and TRBJ2-1; 9 bases map to TRBD1. This TCR was sampled from a woman in her sixties or seventies with acute or convalescent COVID-19. CDR3 DNA: TGTGCCACCAGGGGTTGGGGCGGGACAGGGTTCGTTGAGCAGTTCTTC. Translation gives CATRGWGGTGFVEQFF.